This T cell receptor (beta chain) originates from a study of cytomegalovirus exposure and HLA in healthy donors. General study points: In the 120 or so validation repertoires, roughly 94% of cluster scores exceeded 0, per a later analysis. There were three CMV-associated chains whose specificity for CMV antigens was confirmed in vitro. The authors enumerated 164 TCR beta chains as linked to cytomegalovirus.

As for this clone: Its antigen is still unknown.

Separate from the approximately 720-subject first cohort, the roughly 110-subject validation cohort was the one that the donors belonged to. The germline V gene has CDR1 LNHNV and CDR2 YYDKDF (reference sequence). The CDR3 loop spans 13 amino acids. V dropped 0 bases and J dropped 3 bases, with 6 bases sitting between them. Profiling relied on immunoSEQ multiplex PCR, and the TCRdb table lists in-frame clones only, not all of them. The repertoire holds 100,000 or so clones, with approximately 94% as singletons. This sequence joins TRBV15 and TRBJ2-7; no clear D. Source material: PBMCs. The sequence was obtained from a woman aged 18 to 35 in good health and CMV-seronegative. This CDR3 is CATSRDLSYEQYF. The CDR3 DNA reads TGTGCCACCAGCAGAGATCTGAGCTACGAGCAGTACTTC.